The sequence of this TCR beta chain was determined in a study of glioma-infiltrating T cells after dendritic cell vaccination. Study in general: Glioblastoma patients came from Phase I and II dendritic cell vaccination trials. Patients received autologous tumor lysate-pulsed dendritic cell vaccination between 2003 and 2012. Monocyte-derived dendritic cells, cultured seven days with IL-4 and GM-CSF, were pulsed with autologous tumor lysate.

The method was immunoSEQ multiplex PCR; TCRdb's version includes in-frame clones alone and lacks a portion of them. Of some 30,000 clones in the sample, roughly 90% were seen once. Study observations and caveats: Complete blood and tumor specimen sets were limited to few patients.

Details on this clone: The antigen remains undetermined.

The specimen was blood, collected before dendritic cell vaccination. This receptor was identified in a human donor with glioblastoma.

This CDR3 reads CASSLGAASYEQYF. The DNA for the CDR3 is TGTGCCAGCAGCTTAGGGGCAGCCTCCTACGAGCAGTACTTC. This chain connects TRBV11-3 to TRBJ2-7; no firm D call. The V end lost 1 base, the J end lost 0 bases, and 7 bases lay between the germline ends. CDR3 length: 14 amino acids. CDR1 SGHNT and CDR2 YENEEA come from the germline V gene.